This T cell receptor (beta chain) derives from a study of cytomegalovirus exposure and HLA in healthy donors. Background on the study: In an earlier analysis, around 100 million unique TCR beta sequences were found from 150 million to 200 million T cells. Study outcomes and limitations: Cytomegalovirus association was listed for about 180 TCR beta chains.

A remark on this clone: Its antigen is not identified.

Trimming took 6 bases from V and 0 from J; bases not matched to a gene: 17. This CDR3 is 18 amino acids long. In germline, CDR1 is MNHEY, CDR2 SMNVEV (reference sequence). Both 60 Vbeta primers and 13 Jbeta primers went into the PCR. Here immunoSEQ multiplex PCR was the method, and the copy in TCRdb shows in-frame clones only, minus some. This sample has 150,000 to 200,000 clones, with 77% found just once. The chain is built from TRBV27 and TRBJ2-7, with TRBD1 matching 7 bases. Input material: PBMCs. This sequence originates from a woman aged 25 to 39 in good health and CMV-seronegative. The CDR3 loop reads CASRKTGSHDSSSYEQYF. The CDR3 nucleotides are TGTGCCAGCAGAAAGACAGGGTCCCACGACTCAAGCTCCTACGAGCAGTACTTC.